This T cell receptor (beta chain) was sequenced for a study of post-analysis software for immune sequencing data. Study results and limitations: Roughly 5 TRBV segments, TRBV5-6, TRBV5-1 and TRBV20-1 among them, were found more frequent in patients than controls.

The CDR3 spans 16 residues. The ends lost 3 bases at V and 6 bases at J; junction bases unmatched: 5. Germline V gene lookup returns CDR1 LNHDA and CDR2 SQIVND (reference sequence). In the case of this clonotype: Its target is unknown.

Every TCR beta cDNA library bore unique molecular identifiers. MiXCR, applied by TCRdb to the PCR reads, yields one record per CDR3 protein. The table shows about half a million distinct CDR3 sequences, with roughly 45% occurring only once. The sequenced sample consisted of blood. This receptor was obtained from a girl aged 10 to 17 with multiple sclerosis. The chain combines TRBV19 with TRBJ2-2, with TRBD1 matching over 12 bases. The CDR3, as DNA: TGTGCCAGTAGTATCTCGGGACAGGGGGCTGCCGGGGAGCTGTTTTTT. This codes for CASSISGQGAAGELFF.